What follows is one TCR beta chain and its context. These data originate in a study of control samples from healthy donors and cancer patients. Clones were read by immunoSEQ multiplex PCR, and TCRdb kept only the in-frame ones, dropping some. The table shows some 160,000 clones, with 80% to 95% occurring only once. The CDR3 is 15 amino acids. From germline, CDR1 is SGHRS and CDR2 YFSETQ. V dropped 5 bases and J dropped 4 bases, with 17 bases sitting between them. The origin of this receptor is a woman aged 30 to 39 in good health. This rearrangement joins TRBV5-1 to TRBJ2-3; D is perhaps TRBD2 (7 bases). Input material: blood. The CDR3 DNA reads as TGCGCCAGCAGTCGGGGCAGGGGAGGGCCAGATACGCAGTATTTT. It codes for CASSRGRGGPDTQYF.